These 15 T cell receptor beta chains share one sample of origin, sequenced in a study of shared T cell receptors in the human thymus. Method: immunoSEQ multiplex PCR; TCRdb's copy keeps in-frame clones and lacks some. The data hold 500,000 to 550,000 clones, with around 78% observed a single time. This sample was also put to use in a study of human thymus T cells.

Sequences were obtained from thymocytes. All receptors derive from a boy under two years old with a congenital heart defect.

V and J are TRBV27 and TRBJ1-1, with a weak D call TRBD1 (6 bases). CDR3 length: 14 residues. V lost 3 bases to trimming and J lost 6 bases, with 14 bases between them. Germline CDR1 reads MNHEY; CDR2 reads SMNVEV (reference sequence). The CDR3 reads CASSFRDTGPEAFF. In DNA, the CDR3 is TGTGCCAGCAGTTTCCGGGACACCGGACCTGAAGCTTTCTTT.

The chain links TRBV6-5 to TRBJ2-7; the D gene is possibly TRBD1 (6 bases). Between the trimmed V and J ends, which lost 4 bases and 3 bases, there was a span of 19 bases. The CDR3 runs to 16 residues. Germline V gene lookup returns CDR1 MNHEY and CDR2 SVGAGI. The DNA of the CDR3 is TGTGCCAGCAGTTCCCCGACCCGGACAGAGGGCTACGAGCAGTACTTC. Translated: CASSSPTRTEGYEQYF.

CDR3 coding DNA: TGTGCCAGCAGTTCCGCCCGGGGCGGGAGGGTCACAGATACGCAGTATTTT. Its translation is CASSSARGGRVTDTQYF. The rearrangement links TRBV28 to TRBJ2-3; 9 bases align to TRBD2. There are 17 residues in the CDR3. The junction had 10 bases not matched to a gene; V was cut back by 4 bases and J by 2 bases. CDR1 and CDR2 (germline): MDHEN, SYDVKM.

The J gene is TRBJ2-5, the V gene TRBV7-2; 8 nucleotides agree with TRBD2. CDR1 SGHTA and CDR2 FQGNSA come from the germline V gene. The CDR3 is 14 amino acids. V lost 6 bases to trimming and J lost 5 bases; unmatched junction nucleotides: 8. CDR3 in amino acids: CASRSGTRAETQYF. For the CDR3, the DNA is TGTGCCAGCAGGTCCGGGACTAGAGCCGAGACCCAGTACTTC.

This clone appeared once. CDR3 coding DNA: TGTGCCAGTAGTACTAAGAGCGGGGCCTCCTACAATGAGCAGTTCTTC. Translating it yields CASSTKSGASYNEQFF. The gene calls are TRBV19 and TRBJ2-1; 7 bases map to TRBD2. Germline CDR1 is LNHDA and CDR2 is SQIVND (reference sequence). The CDR3 extends over 16 amino acids. The V and J ends lost 4 bases and 0 bases, in that order; junction bases with no gene match: 6.

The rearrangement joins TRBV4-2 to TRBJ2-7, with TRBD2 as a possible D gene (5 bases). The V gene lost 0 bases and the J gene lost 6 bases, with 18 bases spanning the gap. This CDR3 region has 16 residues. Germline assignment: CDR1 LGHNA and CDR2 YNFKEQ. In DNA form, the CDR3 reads TGTGCCAGCAGCCAAGATTTTCCGGGGTCGATGGGCGAGCAGTACTTC. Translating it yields CASSQDFPGSMGEQYF.

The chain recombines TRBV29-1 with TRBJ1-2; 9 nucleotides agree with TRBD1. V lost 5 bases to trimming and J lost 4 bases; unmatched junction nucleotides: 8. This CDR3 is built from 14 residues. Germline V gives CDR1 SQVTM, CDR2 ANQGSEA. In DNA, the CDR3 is TGCAGCGTTTGGGACAGGGCCTTAGGCTATGGCTACACCTTC. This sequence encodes CSVWDRALGYGYTF.

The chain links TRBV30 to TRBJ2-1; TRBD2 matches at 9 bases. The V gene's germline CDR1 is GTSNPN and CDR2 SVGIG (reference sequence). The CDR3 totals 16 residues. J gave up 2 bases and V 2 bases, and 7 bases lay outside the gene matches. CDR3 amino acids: CAWSHTTSGTYNEQFF. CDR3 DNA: TGTGCCTGGAGTCATACGACTAGCGGCACCTACAATGAGCAGTTCTTC.

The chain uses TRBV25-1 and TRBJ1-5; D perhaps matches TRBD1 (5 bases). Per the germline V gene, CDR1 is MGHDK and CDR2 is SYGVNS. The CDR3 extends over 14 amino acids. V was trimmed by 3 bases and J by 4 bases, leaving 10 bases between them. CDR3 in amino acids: CASSEGGGNQPQHF. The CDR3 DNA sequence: TGTGCCAGCAGTGAGGGGGGGGGAAATCAGCCCCAGCATTTT.

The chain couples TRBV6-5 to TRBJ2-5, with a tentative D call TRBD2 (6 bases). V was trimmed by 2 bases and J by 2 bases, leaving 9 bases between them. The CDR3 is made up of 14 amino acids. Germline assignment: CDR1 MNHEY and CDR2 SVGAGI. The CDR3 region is CASSYDRGQETQYF. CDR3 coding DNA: TGTGCCAGCAGTTACGATCGGGGGCAAGAGACCCAGTACTTC.

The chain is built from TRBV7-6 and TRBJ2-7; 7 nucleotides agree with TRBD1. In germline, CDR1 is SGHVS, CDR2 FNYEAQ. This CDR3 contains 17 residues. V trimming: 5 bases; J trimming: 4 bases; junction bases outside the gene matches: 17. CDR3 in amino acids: CASSPRTAPGGYYEQYF. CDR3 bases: TGTGCCAGCAGCCCTCGTACCGCCCCAGGGGGATATTACGAGCAGTACTTC.

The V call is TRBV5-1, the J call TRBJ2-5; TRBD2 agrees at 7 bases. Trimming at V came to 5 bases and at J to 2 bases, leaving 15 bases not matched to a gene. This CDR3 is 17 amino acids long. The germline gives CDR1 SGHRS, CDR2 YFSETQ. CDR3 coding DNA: TGCGCCAGCAGTCTGTGTGGGAGGGATTGGCGTCAAGAGACCCAGTACTTC. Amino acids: CASSLCGRDWRQETQYF.

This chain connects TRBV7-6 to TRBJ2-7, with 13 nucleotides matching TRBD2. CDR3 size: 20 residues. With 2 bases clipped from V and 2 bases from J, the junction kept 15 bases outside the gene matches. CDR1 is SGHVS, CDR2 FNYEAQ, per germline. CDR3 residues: CASSLRLRTSGSRLPYEQYF. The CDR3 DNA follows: TGTGCCAGCAGCTTACGGTTGCGGACTAGCGGGAGTCGTTTGCCCTACGAGCAGTACTTC. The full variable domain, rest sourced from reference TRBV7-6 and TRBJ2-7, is GAGVSQSPRYKVTKRGQDVALRCDPISGHVSLYWYRQALGQGPEFLTYFNYEAQQDKSGLPNDRFSAERPEGSISTLTIQRTEQRDSAMYRCASSLRLRTSGSRLPYEQYFGPGTRLTVT.

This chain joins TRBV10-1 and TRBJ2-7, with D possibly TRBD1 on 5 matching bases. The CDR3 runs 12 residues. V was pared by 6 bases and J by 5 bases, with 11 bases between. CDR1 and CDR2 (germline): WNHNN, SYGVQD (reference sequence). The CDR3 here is CASRRQGHEQYF. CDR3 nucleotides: TGCGCCAGCAGACGCCAGGGTCACGAGCAGTACTTC.

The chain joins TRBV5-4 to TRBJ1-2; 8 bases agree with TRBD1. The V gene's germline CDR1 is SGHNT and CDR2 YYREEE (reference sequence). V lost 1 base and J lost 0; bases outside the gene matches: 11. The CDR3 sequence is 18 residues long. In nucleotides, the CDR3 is TGTGCCAGCAGCTTGTGGGGCAGGGGGCGCCGAGCTAACTATGGCTACACCTTC. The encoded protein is CASSLWGRGRRANYGYTF.